This TCR beta chain is from a study of blood T cell repertoires in COVID-19. Only in-frame clones appear in the TCRdb table, and some are missing; sequencing was by immunoSEQ multiplex PCR. This table holds roughly 69,000 clones, less than 85% found once. Germline assignment: CDR1 SGHAT and CDR2 FQNNGV. V was pared by 6 bases and J by 1 base, with 12 bases between. The CDR3 length is 14 residues. The genes are TRBV11-2 and TRBJ1-1; possibly TRBD1 for D (5 bases). The specimen was peripheral blood. The sequence derives from a man between 50 and 59 years old with COVID-19, enrolled during active disease. In DNA form, the CDR3 reads TGTGCCAGCAGTCCACAGGTAGCGAACACTGAAGCTTTCTTT. This translates into CASSPQVANTEAFF.